These 5 T cell receptor beta chains originate from one sample sequenced in a study of T cells in localized non-small cell lung cancer. Generated by immunoSEQ multiplex PCR, the TCRdb table keeps only in-frame clones and is missing some. The sample shows around 40,000 clones, approximately 80% of them seen only once. Sequenced here: PBMCs, sampled before any cancer treatment. Receptors were obtained from a man aged 35 to 70 with stage II lung adenocarcinoma.

The genes are TRBV28 and TRBJ2-2, with D possibly being TRBD1 (7 bases). The CDR3 length is 16 residues. The germline V gene encodes CDR1 MDHEN and CDR2 SYDVKM. Trimming removed 3 bases at V and 2 bases at J, with 13 bases between. The CDR3, as DNA: TGTGCCAGCAGTTTGCAGGGGGGCCCTAACACCGGGGAGCTGTTTTTT. Its protein is CASSLQGGPNTGELFF.

The V call is TRBV7-3, the J call TRBJ2-5; 11 bases agree with TRBD2. The junction had 6 bases not matched to a gene; V was cut back by 5 bases and J by 4 bases. This CDR3 spans 15 amino acids. CDR1 is SGHTA and CDR2 is FQGTGA in the germline V gene. This chain's CDR3 is CASSPSGGQRETQYF. CDR3 sequence (DNA): TGTGCCAGCAGCCCTAGCGGGGGGCAACGAGAGACCCAGTACTTC.

The rearrangement links TRBV6-1 to TRBJ1-5; D unclear. Germline CDR1 MNHNS, CDR2 SASEGT. The CDR3 is 15 residues long. V dropped 5 bases and J dropped 0 bases, with 11 bases sitting between them. CDR3 sequence: CASSPTADSNQPQHF. The DNA of the CDR3 is TGTGCCAGCAGTCCTACCGCGGATAGCAATCAGCCCCAGCATTTT.

The chain links TRBV9 to TRBJ1-2; D remains unclear. Germline V gives CDR1 SGDLS, CDR2 YYNGEE. Between the trimmed V and J ends, which lost 3 bases and 3 bases, there was a span of 15 bases. The CDR3 is made up of 15 amino acids. Here the CDR3 DNA reads TGTGCCAGCAGCGGAAGGGCTAAAACCTACTATGGCTACACCTTC. It translates to CASSGRAKTYYGYTF.

The rearrangement joins TRBV29-1 to TRBJ2-7; 7 nucleotides match TRBD2. Germline V gives CDR1 SQVTM, CDR2 ANQGSEA. V shed 3 bases and J 7 bases; nucleotides not matched to a gene: 18. The CDR3 contains 16 residues. CDR3 nucleotide sequence: TGCAGCGTTGATCCTTACCGGGACTACTCTCCTAGGGAGCAGTACTTC. Its translation: CSVDPYRDYSPREQYF.